This note documents a single TCR beta chain sequence. Antigen: not known. The data stem from a study of CD8+CD57+ T cells in acquired aplastic anemia. Overall study context: Roughly 3.2 ug was the average amount of DNA from sorted CD4+ and CD8+ cells. CD4+ cells from healthy donors averaged about 10 million reads.

Trimming pared 1 base from V and 4 bases from J, leaving 7 bases between. In germline, CDR1 is SEHNR, CDR2 FQNEAQ (reference sequence). CDR3 length: 13 residues. Overall study findings and caveats: Any difference that existed in CD8+ Simpson's diversity between patients and controls was not significant.

Investigators profiled TCR beta VDJ and CDR3 from genomic DNA template. In TCRdb, the reads were re-called with MiXCR into one record per CDR3 protein. The sample lists more than 150,000 distinct CDR3 sequences, about 47% occurring once. The rearrangement uses TRBV7-9 and TRBJ1-2; D unresolved. Source material: sorted CD4+, CD8+, or CD8+CD57+ T cells (not recorded which) from PBMCs. This receptor was identified in a human donor in good health. CDR3 amino acids: CASSLGQTYGYTF. Written as DNA, the CDR3 is TGTGCCAGCAGCTTAGGCCAGACCTATGGCTACACCTTC.